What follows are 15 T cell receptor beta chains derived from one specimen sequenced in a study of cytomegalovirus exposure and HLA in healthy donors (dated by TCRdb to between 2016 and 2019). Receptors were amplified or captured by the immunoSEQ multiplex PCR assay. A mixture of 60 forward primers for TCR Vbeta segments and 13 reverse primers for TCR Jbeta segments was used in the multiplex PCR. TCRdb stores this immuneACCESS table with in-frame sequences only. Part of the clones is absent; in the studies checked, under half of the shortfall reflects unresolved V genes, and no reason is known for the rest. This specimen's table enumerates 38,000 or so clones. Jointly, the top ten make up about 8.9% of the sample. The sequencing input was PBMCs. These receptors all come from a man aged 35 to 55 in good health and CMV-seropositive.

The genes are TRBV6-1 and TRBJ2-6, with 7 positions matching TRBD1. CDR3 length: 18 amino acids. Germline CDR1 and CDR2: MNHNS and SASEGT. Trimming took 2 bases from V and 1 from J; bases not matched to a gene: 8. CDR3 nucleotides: TGTGCCAGCAGTGAACTGGGACAGACCCGGTCTGGGGCCAACGTCCTGACTTTC. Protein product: CASSELGQTRSGANVLTF.

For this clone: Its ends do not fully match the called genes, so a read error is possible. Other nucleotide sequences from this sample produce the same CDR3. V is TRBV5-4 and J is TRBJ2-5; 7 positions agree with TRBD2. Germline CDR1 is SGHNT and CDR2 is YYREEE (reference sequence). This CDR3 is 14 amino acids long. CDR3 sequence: CASSLLAYKETQYF. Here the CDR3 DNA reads TGTGCCAGTAGCTTACTAGCGTATAAAGAGACCCAGTACTTC.

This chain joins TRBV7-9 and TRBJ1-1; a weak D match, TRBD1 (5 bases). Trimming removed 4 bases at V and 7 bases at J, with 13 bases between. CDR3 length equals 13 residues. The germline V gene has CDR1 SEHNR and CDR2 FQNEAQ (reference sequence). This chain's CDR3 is CASSSRGVYEAFF. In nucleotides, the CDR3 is TGTGCCAGCAGCTCCCGGGGGGTTTATGAAGCTTTCTTT.

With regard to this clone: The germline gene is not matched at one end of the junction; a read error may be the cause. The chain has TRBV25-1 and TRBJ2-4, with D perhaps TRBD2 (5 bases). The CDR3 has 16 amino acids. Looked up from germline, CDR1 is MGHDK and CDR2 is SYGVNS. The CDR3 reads CANSAGVDLAKNVQYF. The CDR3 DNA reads TGTGCCAACAGTGCCGGGGTCGACTTAGCCAAAAACGTTCAGTACTTC.

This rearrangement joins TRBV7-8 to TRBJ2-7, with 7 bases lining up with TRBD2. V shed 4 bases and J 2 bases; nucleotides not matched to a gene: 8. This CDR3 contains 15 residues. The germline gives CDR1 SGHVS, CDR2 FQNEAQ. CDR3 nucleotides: TGTGCCAGCAGCTCGGGGGGTTTCTTTGCCTACGAGCAGTACTTC. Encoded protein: CASSSGGFFAYEQYF.

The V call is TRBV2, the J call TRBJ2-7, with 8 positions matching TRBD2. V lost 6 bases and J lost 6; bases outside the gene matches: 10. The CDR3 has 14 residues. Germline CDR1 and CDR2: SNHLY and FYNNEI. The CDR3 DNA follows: TGTGCCAGCAGACTTGGGGCGGGAGGTATCGAGCAGTACTTC. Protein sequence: CASRLGAGGIEQYF.

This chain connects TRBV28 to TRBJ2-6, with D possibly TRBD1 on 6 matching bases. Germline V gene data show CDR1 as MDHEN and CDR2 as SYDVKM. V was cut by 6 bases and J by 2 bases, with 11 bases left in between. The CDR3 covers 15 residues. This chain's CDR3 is CASRPSGAGANVLTF. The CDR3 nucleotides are TGTGCCAGCAGGCCCTCAGGGGCTGGGGCCAACGTCCTGACTTTC.

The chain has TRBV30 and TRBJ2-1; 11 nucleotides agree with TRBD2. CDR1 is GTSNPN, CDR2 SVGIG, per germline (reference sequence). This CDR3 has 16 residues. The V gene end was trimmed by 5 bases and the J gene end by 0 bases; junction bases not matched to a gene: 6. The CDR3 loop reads CAWFPGLAVSYNEQFF. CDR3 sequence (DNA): TGTGCCTGGTTTCCGGGACTAGCGGTCTCCTACAATGAGCAGTTCTTC.

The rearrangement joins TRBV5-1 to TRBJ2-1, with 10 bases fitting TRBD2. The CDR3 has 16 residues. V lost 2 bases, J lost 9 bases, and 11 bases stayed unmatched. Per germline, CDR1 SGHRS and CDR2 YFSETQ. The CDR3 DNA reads TGCGCCAGCAGCTTAACAGGGCTAGCGGGAGCAGGTGAGCAGTTCTTC. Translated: CASSLTGLAGAGEQFF.

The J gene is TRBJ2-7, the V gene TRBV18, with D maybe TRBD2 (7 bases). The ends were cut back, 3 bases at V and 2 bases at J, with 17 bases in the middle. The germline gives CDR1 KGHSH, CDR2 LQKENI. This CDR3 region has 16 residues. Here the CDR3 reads CASSPPGGARTYEQYF. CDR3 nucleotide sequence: TGTGCCAGCTCACCCCCGGGGGGCGCCCGCACCTACGAGCAGTACTTC.

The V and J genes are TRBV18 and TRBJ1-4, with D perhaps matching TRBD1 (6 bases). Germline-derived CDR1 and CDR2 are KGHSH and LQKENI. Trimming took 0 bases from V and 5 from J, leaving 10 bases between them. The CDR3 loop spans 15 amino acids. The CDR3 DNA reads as TGTGCCAGCTCACCACCTCCAGGGGAGAATGAAAAACTGTTTTTT. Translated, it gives CASSPPPGENEKLFF.

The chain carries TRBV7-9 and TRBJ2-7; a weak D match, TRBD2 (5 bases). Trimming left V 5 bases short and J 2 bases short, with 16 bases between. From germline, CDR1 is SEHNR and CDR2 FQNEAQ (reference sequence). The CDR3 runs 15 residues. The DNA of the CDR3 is TGTGCCAGCAGCCTTGCGACTACTTCGGCCTACGAGCAGTACTTC. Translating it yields CASSLATTSAYEQYF. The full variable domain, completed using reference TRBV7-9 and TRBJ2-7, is DTGVSQNPRHKITKRGQNVTFRCDPISEHNRLYWYRQTLGQGPEFLTYFQNEAQLEKSRLLSDRFSAERPKGSFSTLEIQRTEQGDSAMYLCASSLATTSAYEQYFGPGTRLTVT.

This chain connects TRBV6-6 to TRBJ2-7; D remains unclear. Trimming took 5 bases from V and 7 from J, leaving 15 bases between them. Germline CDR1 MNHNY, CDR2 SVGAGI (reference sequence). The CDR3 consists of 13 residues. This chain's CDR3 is CASSEDRVGEQYF. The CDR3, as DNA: TGTGCCAGCAGTGAGGATCGAGTAGGAGAGCAGTACTTC.

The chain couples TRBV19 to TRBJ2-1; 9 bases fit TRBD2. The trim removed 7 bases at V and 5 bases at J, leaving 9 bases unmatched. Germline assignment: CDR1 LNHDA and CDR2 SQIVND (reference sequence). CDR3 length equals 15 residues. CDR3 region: CASTQQTSGHNEQFF. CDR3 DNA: TGTGCCAGTACTCAACAGACTAGCGGCCACAATGAGCAGTTCTTC.

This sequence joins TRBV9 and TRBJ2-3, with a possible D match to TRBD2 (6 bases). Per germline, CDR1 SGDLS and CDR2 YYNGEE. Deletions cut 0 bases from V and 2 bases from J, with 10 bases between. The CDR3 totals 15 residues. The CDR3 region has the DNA TGTGCCAGCAGCGTAGCTACGGGGGTCACAGATACGCAGTATTTT. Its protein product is CASSVATGVTDTQYF.